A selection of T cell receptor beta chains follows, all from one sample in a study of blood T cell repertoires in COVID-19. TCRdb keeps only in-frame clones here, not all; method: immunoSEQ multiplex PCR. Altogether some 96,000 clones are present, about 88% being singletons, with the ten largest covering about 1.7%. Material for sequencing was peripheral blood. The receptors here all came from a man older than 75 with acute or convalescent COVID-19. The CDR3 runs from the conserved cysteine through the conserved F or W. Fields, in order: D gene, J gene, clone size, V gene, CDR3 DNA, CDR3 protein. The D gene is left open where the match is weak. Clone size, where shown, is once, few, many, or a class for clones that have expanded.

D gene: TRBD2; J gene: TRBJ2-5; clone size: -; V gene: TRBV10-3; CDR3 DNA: TGTGCCATCAGTGAGGGACTTTCCGCGGGAGGGCCTGCCAGGGAGACCCAGTACTTC; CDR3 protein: CAISEGLSAGGPARETQYF
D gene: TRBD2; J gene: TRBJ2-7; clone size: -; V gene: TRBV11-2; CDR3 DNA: TGTGCCAGCAACCTAGGTGCGGGAGGGACGCACGAGCAGTACTTC; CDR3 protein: CASNLGAGGTHEQYF
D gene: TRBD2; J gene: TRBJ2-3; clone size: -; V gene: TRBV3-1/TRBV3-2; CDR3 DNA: TGTGCCAGCAGCCAAGTCCCCACGACTAGCGGGAGGGCCGATACGCAGTATTTT; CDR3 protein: CASSQVPTTSGRADTQYF
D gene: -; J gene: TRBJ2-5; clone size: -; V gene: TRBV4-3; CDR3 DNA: TGCGCCAGCAGCCAAGCCAGGGGAACTAAGAGGACCCAGTACTTC; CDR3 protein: CASSQARGTKRTQYF
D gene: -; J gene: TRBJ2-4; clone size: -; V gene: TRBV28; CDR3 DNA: TGTGCCAGTTCAGTTGAAAGGGCGGGCAAAAACATTCAGTACTTC; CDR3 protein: CASSVERAGKNIQYF
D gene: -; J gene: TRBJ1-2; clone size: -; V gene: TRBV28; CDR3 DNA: TGTGCCAGCAGTTTACCCGGAACCGGTCGGAGTGGCTACACCTTC; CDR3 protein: CASSLPGTGRSGYTF
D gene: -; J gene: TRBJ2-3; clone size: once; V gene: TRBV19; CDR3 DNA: TGTGCCAGTAGGGGGGGATCGAGACCAGATACGCAGTATTTT; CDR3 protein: CASRGGSRPDTQYF
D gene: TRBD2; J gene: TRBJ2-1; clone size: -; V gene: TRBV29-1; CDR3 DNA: TGCAGCGTCCTGACTAGCGGGAGGGAGGGTGAGCAGTTCTTC; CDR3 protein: CSVLTSGREGEQFF
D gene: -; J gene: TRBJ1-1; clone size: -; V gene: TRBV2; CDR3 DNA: TGTGCCAGCAGTGAGACGGGACTGGCGGACACTGAAGCTTTCTTT; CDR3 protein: CASSETGLADTEAFF
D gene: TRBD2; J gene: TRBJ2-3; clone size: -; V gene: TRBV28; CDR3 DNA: TGTGCCAGCAGTTTCCGGACTAGCGGCACAGATACGCAGTATTTT; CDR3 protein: CASSFRTSGTDTQYF
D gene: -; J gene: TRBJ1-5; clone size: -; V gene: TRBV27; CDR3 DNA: TGTGCCAGCAGCCGCATCGGGGTTGGACAGCCCCAGCATTTT; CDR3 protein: CASSRIGVGQPQHF
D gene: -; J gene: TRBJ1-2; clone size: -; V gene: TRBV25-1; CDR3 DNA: TGTGCCAGCAGAGGGGGGGACTATGGCTACACCTTC; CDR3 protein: CASRGGDYGYTF
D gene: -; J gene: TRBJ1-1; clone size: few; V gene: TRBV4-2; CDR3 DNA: TGTGCCAGCAGCCAAGCCCAGGGCTCGAACACTGAAGCTTTCTTT; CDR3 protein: CASSQAQGSNTEAFF
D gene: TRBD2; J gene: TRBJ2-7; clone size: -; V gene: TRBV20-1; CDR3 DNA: TGCAGTGCTAGTCCCGGGCTAGCGGTTTACTACGAGCAGTACTTC; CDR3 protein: CSASPGLAVYYEQYF
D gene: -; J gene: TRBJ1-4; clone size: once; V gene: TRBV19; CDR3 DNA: TGTGCCAGTAGTATGGGAGGTGGAGGTGAAAAACTGTTTTTT; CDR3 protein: CASSMGGGGEKLFF
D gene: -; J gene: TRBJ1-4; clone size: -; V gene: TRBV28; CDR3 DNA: TGTGCCAGCAGACAAGACAGCAACAGTGCAACTAATGAAAAACTGTTTTTT; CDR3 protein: CASRQDSNSATNEKLFF
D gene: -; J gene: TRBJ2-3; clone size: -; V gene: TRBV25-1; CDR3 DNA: TGTGCCAGCAGTGAGTTTGGCAGGGAGGATACAGATACGCAGTATTTT; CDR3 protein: CASSEFGREDTDTQYF